The next 30 T cell receptor beta chains were all read from a single sample in a study of T cells in Graves' hyperthyroidism and ophthalmopathy. From RNA transcripts, TCR beta CDR3 regions were amplified. Initially, a first-round RT-PCR of the TCR CDR3 employed the HTBI primer set. In TCRdb, the multiplex PCR reads were re-called with MiXCR into one record per CDR3 protein. The sample lists about 290,000 distinct CDR3 sequences, roughly an eighth occurring once. Sequenced material: blood. Every receptor here comes from a woman aged 40 to 55 with Graves' hyperthyroidism.

The gene calls are TRBV10-3 and TRBJ2-3; perhaps TRBD2 as D (5 bases). The germline V gene encodes CDR1 ENHRY and CDR2 SYGVKD. Trimming shortened V by 6 bases and J by 0 bases, and 13 bases separated the two germline ends. This CDR3 spans 15 amino acids. The CDR3, as DNA: TGTGCCATCAGGGGAGACGGGCTAAGCACAGATACGCAGTATTTT. This gives the protein CAIRGDGLSTDTQYF.

J is TRBJ2-3 and V is TRBV12-3 or TRBV12-4, with 10 bases identical to TRBD2. J lost 4 bases, V lost 6 bases, and 4 bases had no gene match. The CDR3 is made up of 14 amino acids. For the CDR3, the DNA is TGTGCCAGCAGCAGCGGGAGGGCCCCAGATACGCAGTATTTT. Amino acid sequence: CASSSGRAPDTQYF.

This clonotype was observed many times. This chain connects TRBV6-1 to TRBJ1-1; 10 bases line up with TRBD1. This CDR3 spans 16 amino acids. Per the germline V gene, CDR1 is MNHNS and CDR2 is SASEGT. The ends lost 5 bases at V and 1 base at J; junction bases unmatched: 7. CDR3 loop: CASSLGQGFWNTEAFF. In DNA, the CDR3 is TGTGCCAGCAGTCTGGGACAGGGGTTTTGGAACACTGAAGCTTTCTTT.

The chain combines TRBV11-3 with TRBJ2-2; D possibly corresponds to TRBD2 (6 bases). The CDR3 loop spans 15 amino acids. Germline CDR1 reads SGHNT; CDR2 reads YENEEA. V was pared by 1 base and J by 7 bases, with 13 bases between. CDR3 coding DNA: TGTGCCAGCAGCTTAGGGACTAAGGTTGGCGGGGAGCTGTTTTTT. Amino acids: CASSLGTKVGGELFF.

This clonotype occurred many times. The chain has TRBV3-1 and TRBJ2-7; tentative D call: TRBD1 (6 bases). V was pared by 1 base and J by 6 bases, with 16 bases between. The CDR3 contains 15 residues. The germline V gene encodes CDR1 LGHDT and CDR2 YNNKEL (reference sequence). The CDR3 loop is CASSQVGLVGGEQYF. CDR3 bases: TGTGCCAGCAGCCAAGTTGGACTCGTAGGGGGCGAGCAGTACTTC.

This sequence joins TRBV27 and TRBJ2-2; D possibly corresponds to TRBD2 (5 bases). Per germline, CDR1 MNHEY and CDR2 SMNVEV (reference sequence). CDR3 length equals 15 residues. The V end was cut by 10 bases, the J end by 7 bases, with 22 bases between. The DNA of the CDR3 is TGTGCCACAGGAGCGGTCCCCGGACGGGGCGGGGAGCTGTTTTTT. Translation: CATGAVPGRGGELFF.

This clonotype was seen repeatedly, ten times or more. The chain employs TRBV30 and TRBJ1-2, with 9 bases lining up with TRBD1. Trimming cost V 3 bases and J 5 bases; bases outside gene matches: 4. CDR1 and CDR2 (germline): GTSNPN, SVGIG (reference sequence). The CDR3 is 13 residues long. The CDR3 bases are TGTGCCTGGAGCAGACAGGGGGGGTATGGCTACACCTTC. Translation: CAWSRQGGYGYTF.

J is TRBJ2-3 and V is TRBV6-1; 13 nucleotides align to TRBD2. This CDR3 is built from 15 residues. Germline CDR1 and CDR2: MNHNS and SASEGT. The V gene end was trimmed by 6 bases and the J gene end by 6 bases; junction bases not matched to a gene: 6. The CDR3 coding sequence is TGTGCCAGCAGCACTAGCGGGAGGGCCGCGGATACGCAGTATTTT. Protein product: CASSTSGRAADTQYF.

This clonotype was observed at least ten times. V gene TRBV6-1 combines with J gene TRBJ2-1, with D perhaps matching TRBD2 (7 bases). The CDR3 spans 16 residues. The germline V and J ends were trimmed by 7 bases and 2 bases, with 18 bases remaining between them. Germline-derived CDR1 and CDR2 are MNHNS and SASEGT. The CDR3 loop is CASILMLGGAYNEQFF. CDR3 nucleotides: TGTGCCAGCATCTTGATGCTAGGGGGGGCCTACAATGAGCAGTTCTTC.

The rearrangement links TRBV6-1 to TRBJ2-3; TRBD2 matches 11 bases. The trim removed 2 bases at V and 10 bases at J, leaving 2 bases unmatched. There are 13 residues in the CDR3. Looked up from germline, CDR1 is MNHNS and CDR2 is SASEGT. The DNA of the CDR3 is TGTGCCAGCAGTGAAACTAGCGGGAGCGCGCAGTATTTT. Translation gives CASSETSGSAQYF.

On this clonotype: A much larger clone is a single base away; this may be a read error. The rearrangement uses TRBV7-8 and TRBJ1-1, with D perhaps matching TRBD1 (5 bases). The CDR3 has 14 residues. Per the germline V gene, CDR1 is SGHVS and CDR2 is FQNEAQ. CDR3 residues: CAGSFGASGREAFF. As DNA, the CDR3 is TGTGCCGGCAGCTTCGGAGCCTCGGGGCGTGAAGCTTTCTTT.

The chain is built from TRBV4-1 and TRBJ1-5; D uncertain. The germline CDR1 and CDR2 sequences are MGHRA and YSYEKL. The V and J ends lost 6 bases and 0 bases respectively, with 9 bases between them. The CDR3 runs to 14 residues. The CDR3 region has the DNA TGCGCCAGCAGTGAGCAGCATAGCAATCAGCCCCAGCATTTT. Translating gives CASSEQHSNQPQHF.

The V and J genes are TRBV5-1 and TRBJ2-2; 8 bases match TRBD2. The CDR3 contains 16 residues. Germline CDR1 SGHRS, CDR2 YFSETQ. V shed 2 bases and J 5 bases; nucleotides not matched to a gene: 8. CDR3 in amino acids: CASSLISGMGTGELFF. The CDR3 DNA reads as TGCGCCAGCAGCTTAATTAGCGGGATGGGAACCGGGGAGCTGTTTTTT.

This clonotype was found a few times. The junction does not match germline at one end; this may be a read error. The J gene is TRBJ1-1, the V gene TRBV20-1, with 7 bases aligning to TRBD1. There are 14 residues in the CDR3. Germline CDR1 DFQATT, CDR2 SNEGSKA (reference sequence). DNA of the CDR3: TGCAGTGCTAGAACTAGGGGACAGAACACTGAAGCTTCCTTT. It translates to CSARTRGQNTEASF.

This chain connects TRBV7-2 to TRBJ2-7; D ambiguous. Germline loops: CDR1 SGHTA, CDR2 FQGNSA. Trimming stripped 1 base from V and 6 bases from J, with 10 bases between. This CDR3 is 13 amino acids long. CDR3 DNA sequence: TGTGCCAGCAGCTTAGGAAGTAGTCGCGAGCAGTACTTC. Its translation: CASSLGSSREQYF.

This clonotype appeared many times. The gene calls are TRBV2 and TRBJ2-7, with D perhaps given as TRBD1 or TRBD2 (5 bases each). The CDR3 is 14 amino acids. The V gene's germline CDR1 is SNHLY and CDR2 FYNNEI. The V end lost 7 bases, the J end lost 4 bases, and 17 bases lay between the germline ends. For the CDR3, the DNA is TGTGCCAGCATGGGGCTACGGGGATGGTACGAGCAGTACTTC. This encodes CASMGLRGWYEQYF.

This clonotype was detected many times. The chain joins TRBV28 to TRBJ2-7; D may be TRBD2 (5 bases). Germline values: CDR1 MDHEN, CDR2 SYDVKM. There are 13 residues in the CDR3. Trimming stripped 6 bases from V and 6 bases from J, with 15 bases between. The CDR3 DNA is TGTGCCAGCAGAAGGACTCTTCGGACCGAGCAGTACTTC. Protein: CASRRTLRTEQYF.

The chain carries TRBV10-1 and TRBJ2-3; a weak D match, TRBD2 (5 bases). Per germline, CDR1 WNHNN and CDR2 SYGVQD (reference sequence). V dropped 6 bases and J dropped 8 bases, with 15 bases sitting between them. This CDR3 contains 13 residues. Written as DNA, the CDR3 is TGCGCCAGCAGCGGGAAGATACTAAGTACGCAGTATTTT. Protein product: CASSGKILSTQYF.

There are many counts of this clonotype. The V call is TRBV24-1, the J call TRBJ2-3; D remains unclear. The CDR3 spans 14 residues. The ends were cut back, 1 base at V and 6 bases at J, with 10 bases in the middle. Germline CDR1 reads KGHDR; CDR2 reads SFDVKD. CDR3 protein: CATSDFTGFDTQYF. In DNA, the CDR3 is TGTGCCACCAGTGATTTCACCGGGTTTGATACGCAGTATTTT.

This clonotype was counted at least ten times. This rearrangement joins TRBV3-1 to TRBJ1-1, with TRBD1 identical over 9 bases. Germline V lookup: CDR1 LGHDT, CDR2 YNNKEL (reference sequence). The length of the CDR3 is 14 residues. The J segment lost 5 bases and the V segment lost 4 bases, leaving 5 bases of the junction unmatched. CDR3 DNA: TGTGCCAGCAGCCTTCGACAGGGGGTGACTGAAGCTTTCTTT. Translated, it gives CASSLRQGVTEAFF. Combining the CDR3 with reference TRBV3-1 and TRBJ1-1 gives the whole variable domain DTAVSQTPKYLVTQMGNDKSIKCEQNLGHDTMYWYKQDSKKFLKIMFSYNNKELIINETVPNRFSPKSPDKAHLNLHINSLELGDSAVYFCASSLRQGVTEAFFGQGTRLTVV.

This clonotype was found many times. This chain joins TRBV12-3 or TRBV12-4 and TRBJ1-2; 12 positions agree with TRBD1. There are 17 residues in the CDR3. V trimming: 3 bases; J trimming: 4 bases; junction bases outside the gene matches: 9. CDR3 region: CASSLFGTGGRSYGYTF. The DNA for the CDR3 is TGTGCCAGCAGTTTGTTTGGGACAGGGGGCCGCAGCTATGGCTACACCTTC.

This clonotype appeared many times. V is TRBV19 and J is TRBJ2-3; possibly TRBD1 for D (5 bases). CDR3 length equals 14 residues. CDR1 LNHDA and CDR2 SQIVND come from the germline V gene (reference sequence). Trimming stripped 3 bases from V and 1 base from J, with 8 bases between. The CDR3 region is CASSIRGRTDTQYF. The CDR3 DNA reads TGTGCCAGTAGTATTAGGGGTCGCACAGATACGCAGTATTTT. The variable domain in full, completed from reference TRBV19 and TRBJ2-3, reads DGGITQSPKYLFRKEGQNVTLSCEQNLNHDAMYWYRQDPGQGLRLIYYSQIVNDFQKGDIAEGYSVSREKKESFPLTVTSAQKNPTAFYLCASSIRGRTDTQYFGPGTRLTVL.

This clonotype was seen many times. A junction end diverges from the germline sequence, so it may reflect a read error. This sequence joins TRBV12-3 or TRBV12-4 and TRBJ2-3; TRBD2 matches at 10 bases. This CDR3 has 15 amino acids. The CDR3 DNA is TGTGCCAGCAGCTTAGCGGGAGGCGTAAGGGATACGCAGTATTTT. This translates into CASSLAGGVRDTQYF.

The rearrangement uses TRBV20-1 and TRBJ2-7; TRBD1 matches 9 bases. The CDR3 runs to 14 residues. Per germline, CDR1 DFQATT and CDR2 SNEGSKA (reference sequence). Trimming took 6 bases from V and 3 from J; bases not matched to a gene: 9. Written as DNA, the CDR3 is TGCAGTGCCACCGGGACAGGGCCCCTCTACGAGCAGTACTTC. Its protein product is CSATGTGPLYEQYF.

At least ten counts were recorded for this clonotype. V usage is TRBV6-1 and J usage is TRBJ1-2; D uncertain. CDR1 is MNHNS and CDR2 is SASEGT in the germline V gene. Between the trimmed V and J ends, which lost 6 bases and 6 bases, there was a span of 14 bases. The CDR3 extends over 13 amino acids. CDR3 region: CASSPSRKDGYTF. The CDR3 nucleotides are TGTGCCAGCAGCCCTTCAAGGAAGGATGGCTACACCTTC.

This chain uses TRBV18 with TRBJ2-1, with 14 bases that match TRBD2. There are 17 residues in the CDR3. Losses at the gene ends were 4 bases for V and 7 bases for J; bases not matched to a gene: 9. Germline V gene lookup returns CDR1 KGHSH and CDR2 LQKENI. CDR3 bases: TGTGCCAGCTCACTAATCGCCGGGACTAGCGGGAGTAATGAGCAGTTCTTC. Encoded protein: CASSLIAGTSGSNEQFF.

A note on this clonotype: A much more abundant neighbour one base away suggests this may be a read error. The rearrangement joins TRBV20-1 to TRBJ2-7, with D maybe TRBD1 (5 bases). CDR3 length: 15 amino acids. From germline, CDR1 is DFQATT and CDR2 SNEGSKA (reference sequence). For the CDR3, the DNA is TGCAGTGCTAGTCCCTGGGGCACAAACTCCTACGAGCAGTGCTTC. This codes for CSASPWGTNSYEQCF.

About this clonotype itself: This may be a read error, as it is one base from a much larger clone. This chain links TRBV6-1 with TRBJ1-5; 10 bases align to TRBD1. Germline V CDR1 and CDR2: MNHNS, SASEGT. The length of the CDR3 is 15 residues. The CDR3 nucleotides read TGTGCCAGCAGTGCTTTGACAGGGGGCGACCAGCGCCAGCATTTT. Translated: CASSALTGGDQRQHF.

Remarks on this clonotype: At one boundary the junction diverges from the germline segment, which might be a read error. The chain joins TRBV6-2 or TRBV6-3 to TRBJ2-7; D is ambiguous. Germline CDR1 reads MNHEY; CDR2 reads SVGEGT. The CDR3 contains 12 residues. Here the CDR3 reads CASTHIPYEQCF. As DNA, the CDR3 is TGTGCCAGCACCCACATACCGTACGAGCAGTGCTTC.

J is TRBJ2-2 and V is TRBV11-2; D remains ambiguous. Germline V gives CDR1 SGHAT, CDR2 FQNNGV. Trimming shortened V by 8 bases and J by 1 base, and 2 bases separated the two germline ends. CDR3 length: 11 residues. The CDR3 loop is CASRNTGELFF. CDR3 coding DNA: TGTGCCAGCCGGAACACCGGGGAGCTGTTTTTT.